What follows are 20 T cell receptor beta chains derived from one specimen sequenced in a study of memory CD4+ T cells and cytomegalovirus serostatus. The sort gate was single viable CD3+CD4+CD8-CD45RO+ cells for memory CD4+ T cells. TCRdb's table, derived via immunoSEQ multiplex PCR, lists solely in-frame clones and lacks some. The sample consists of around 49,000 clones, under 80% of them appearing once. The sequenced sample was memory CD4+ T cells from blood. Source of these receptors: an adult in good health and CMV-seronegative.

The rearrangement links TRBV10-3 to TRBJ1-4; 10 bases line up with TRBD1. This CDR3 has 13 amino acids. The trim removed 11 bases at V and 5 bases at J, leaving 5 bases unmatched. CDR1 is ENHRY and CDR2 is SYGVKD in the germline V gene. The CDR3 bases are TGTGCCGCTAGGGGACAGGGGAATGAAAAACTGTTTTTT. This codes for CAARGQGNEKLFF.

The chain is built from TRBV27 and TRBJ1-5, with 8 bases that match TRBD1. The V and J ends lost 6 bases and 2 bases, in that order; junction bases with no gene match: 6. This CDR3 is built from 15 residues. Germline V gene sequence: CDR1 MNHEY, CDR2 SMNVEV (reference sequence). The CDR3 protein is CASSGRGQGNQPQHF. Here the CDR3 DNA reads TGTGCCAGCAGCGGAAGGGGACAGGGCAATCAGCCCCAGCATTTT.

The rearrangement uses TRBV6-1 and TRBJ2-7, with 14 bases aligning to TRBD2. The CDR3 has 16 residues. J lost 6 bases, V lost 4 bases, and 8 bases had no gene match. Germline loops: CDR1 MNHNS, CDR2 SASEGT. The DNA for the CDR3 is TGTGCCAGCAGTGCTGGGACTAGCGGGAGACTGTTCGAGCAGTACTTC. This translates into CASSAGTSGRLFEQYF.

About this clone: It is unclear where the CDR3 begins or ends on the DNA, so no DNA is shown, and the CDR3 is as TCRdb lists it. J is TRBJ1-2 and V is TRBV7-9. Inclusive of both ends, the CDR3 amounts to 18 amino acids. Germline CDR1 SEHNR, CDR2 FQNEAQ (reference sequence). The CDR3 loop is CASSPPGFGGYTFGSLTF.

CDR3 amino acids: CASGRGGRLDTQYF. CDR3 DNA sequence: TGTGCCAGCGGCCGGGGGGGGCGCTTAGATACGCAGTATTTT. The chain carries TRBV27 and TRBJ2-3; 8 positions agree with TRBD2. The CDR3 covers 14 residues. Germline CDR1 is MNHEY and CDR2 is SMNVEV (reference sequence). V dropped 8 bases and J dropped 5; count of bases not matched to a gene: 9.

V and J are TRBV4-1 and TRBJ2-1, with a tentative D call TRBD2 (5 bases). Deletions cut 0 bases from V and 3 bases from J, with 12 bases between. The germline V gene encodes CDR1 MGHRA and CDR2 YSYEKL. The CDR3 runs to 16 residues. The CDR3 DNA reads as TGCGCCAGCAGCCAAGATGGAAGCGGCTTCTACAATGAGCAGTTCTTC. It encodes CASSQDGSGFYNEQFF.

The rearrangement uses TRBV7-6 and TRBJ2-3; 11 bases match TRBD2. Germline-derived CDR1 and CDR2 are SGHVS and FNYEAQ. J was trimmed by 2 bases and V by 3 bases; bases with no gene match: 1. The CDR3 extends over 15 amino acids. The CDR3 reads CASSLGLADTDTQYF. CDR3 bases: TGTGCCAGCAGCTTGGGACTAGCGGACACAGATACGCAGTATTTT.

This clone ranks as medium-sized (0.01 to 0.1%). The junction does not match germline at one end; this may be a read error. The rearrangement joins TRBV7-7 to TRBJ2-2; D gene ambiguous. The germline CDR1 and CDR2 sequences are SSHAT and FNYEAQ (reference sequence). The CDR3 consists of 13 residues. DNA of the CDR3: TGTGCTAGCAGCCCCCGTGCCACCGGGGAGCTGTTTTTT. Protein: CASSPRATGELFF. The full variable domain, in which reference TRBV7-7 and TRBJ2-2 provide the parts outside the CDR3, is GAGVSQSPRYKVTKRGQDVTLRCDPISSHATLYWYQQALGQGPEFLTYFNYEAQPDKSGLPSDRFSAERPEGSISTLTIQRTEQRDSAMYRCASSPRATGELFFGEGSRLTVL.

The chain combines TRBV7-9 with TRBJ1-1, with D possibly TRBD1 on 6 matching bases. Germline values: CDR1 SEHNR, CDR2 FQNEAQ (reference sequence). CDR3 length: 17 residues. The V end lost 6 bases, the J end lost 0 bases, and 20 bases lay between the germline ends. This CDR3 reads CASRPRFPGQMNTEAFF. DNA for the CDR3: TGTGCCAGCAGGCCCCGTTTTCCGGGACAAATGAACACTGAAGCTTTCTTT. The full variable domain, with the rest looked up from reference TRBV7-9 and TRBJ1-1, is DTGVSQNPRHKITKRGQNVTFRCDPISEHNRLYWYRQTLGQGPEFLTYFQNEAQLEKSRLLSDRFSAERPKGSFSTLEIQRTEQGDSAMYLCASRPRFPGQMNTEAFFGQGTRLTVV.

This clone showed up many times. The rearrangement links TRBV7-8 to TRBJ2-4; unclear D gene. Per germline, CDR1 SGHVS and CDR2 FQNEAQ. CDR3 length equals 17 residues. Trimming shortened V by 2 bases and J by 3 bases, and 17 bases separated the two germline ends. In nucleotides, the CDR3 is TGTGCCAGCAGCTTAACCCAGGAGATGGGCCTCAAAAACATTCAGTACTTC. Its protein is CASSLTQEMGLKNIQYF.

CDR3: CASSRTWGTDTQYF. The CDR3 DNA follows: TGTGCCAGCAGTCGTACTTGGGGTACAGATACGCAGTATTTT. This chain uses TRBV6-5 with TRBJ2-3, with unresolved D. The germline V and J ends were trimmed by 5 bases and 3 bases, with 12 bases remaining between them. In germline, CDR1 is MNHEY, CDR2 SVGAGI. CDR3 length: 14 amino acids.

In regard to this clone: The junction differs from germline at one of its ends, possibly a read error. The chain employs TRBV7-7 and TRBJ2-3, with 9 bases lining up with TRBD2. Germline-derived CDR1 and CDR2 are SSHAT and FNYEAQ (reference sequence). The CDR3 spans 16 residues. DNA of the CDR3: TGTGCTAGCAGCCCCCTAGCGGGATCGGTCACAGATACGCAGTATTTT. Encoded protein: CASSPLAGSVTDTQYF.

The chain employs TRBV7-3 and TRBJ2-6, with 7 bases lining up with TRBD1. CDR3 length: 18 residues. Germline trimming cut 4 bases from V and 1 base from J; bases unmatched to any gene: 10. The germline CDR1 and CDR2 sequences are SGHTA and FQGTGA. CDR3 amino acids: CASSYRGVSHSGANVLTF. As DNA, the CDR3 is TGTGCCAGCAGCTACAGGGGAGTCTCGCATTCTGGGGCCAACGTCCTGACTTTC.

This clone appeared a single time. The chain combines TRBV5-4 with TRBJ2-5; the match to TRBD2 covers 11 bases. Losses at the gene ends were 4 bases for V and 3 bases for J; bases not matched to a gene: 5. Germline V gene lookup returns CDR1 SGHNT and CDR2 YYREEE (reference sequence). The CDR3 totals 15 residues. CDR3 DNA sequence: TGTGCCAGCAGCATCTCTAGCGGGAGGAAAGAGACCCAGTACTTC. Its translation is CASSISSGRKETQYF.

V usage is TRBV6-1 and J usage is TRBJ2-3, with D unclear. The V gene's germline CDR1 is MNHNS and CDR2 SASEGT. V was trimmed by 8 bases and J by 3 bases, leaving 3 bases between them. The CDR3 is 10 residues long. The CDR3 here is CASFTDTQYF. For the CDR3, the DNA is TGTGCCAGCTTTACAGATACGCAGTATTTT.

The V gene is TRBV7-9, the J gene TRBJ2-1; 12 nucleotides match TRBD2. Germline-derived CDR1 and CDR2 are SEHNR and FQNEAQ (reference sequence). V lost 2 bases to trimming and J lost 5 bases; unmatched junction nucleotides: 10. The CDR3 covers 18 residues. CDR3 in amino acids: CASSLPLRLAGVHNEQFF. The DNA of the CDR3 is TGTGCCAGCAGCTTACCCCTTCGACTAGCGGGAGTCCACAATGAGCAGTTCTTC. Together with reference TRBV7-9 and TRBJ2-1, the CDR3 gives the full variable domain: DTGVSQNPRHKITKRGQNVTFRCDPISEHNRLYWYRQTLGQGPEFLTYFQNEAQLEKSRLLSDRFSAERPKGSFSTLEIQRTEQGDSAMYLCASSLPLRLAGVHNEQFFGPGTRLTVL.

In this sample, this clone turned up a few times. V is TRBV21-1 and J is TRBJ1-1; no DNA check was done on the table's D call, TRBD1. TRBV21-1 is annotated as a pseudogene. This CDR3 is built from 14 residues. The CDR3 loop is CASSVDRVFTEAFF. For the CDR3, the DNA is TGTGCCAGCAGCGTTGACAGGGTATTCACTGAAGCTTTCTTT.

This clone showed up just a few times. The chain combines TRBV19 with TRBJ2-1; 7 nucleotides match TRBD2. Germline-derived CDR1 and CDR2 are LNHDA and SQIVND (reference sequence). J lost 4 bases, V lost 2 bases, and 5 bases had no gene match. This CDR3 is built from 15 residues. CDR3 nucleotide sequence: TGTGCCAGTAGTATACGGCTAGCGGCATACAATGAGCAGTTCTTC. Protein sequence: CASSIRLAAYNEQFF.

In this sample, this clone turned up once. V gene TRBV28 combines with J gene TRBJ2-1; 9 nucleotides align to TRBD2. Per germline, CDR1 MDHEN and CDR2 SYDVKM. The CDR3 sequence is 15 residues long. J was trimmed by 8 bases and V by 6 bases; bases with no gene match: 11. In DNA form, the CDR3 reads TGTGCCAGCAGGCCTGGGACTAGCCGGGGCGATGAGCAGTTCTTC. It encodes CASRPGTSRGDEQFF.

The genes are TRBV12-5 and TRBJ2-3, with D perhaps TRBD1 (6 bases). V was pared by 0 bases and J by 3 bases, with 16 bases between. Germline V CDR1 and CDR2: LGHNT, FRNRAP. This CDR3 has 17 amino acids. The DNA for the CDR3 is TGTGCTAGTGGTTTGGTCTTCCAGGGGTTCGGGACAGATACGCAGTATTTT. Amino acid sequence: CASGLVFQGFGTDTQYF.